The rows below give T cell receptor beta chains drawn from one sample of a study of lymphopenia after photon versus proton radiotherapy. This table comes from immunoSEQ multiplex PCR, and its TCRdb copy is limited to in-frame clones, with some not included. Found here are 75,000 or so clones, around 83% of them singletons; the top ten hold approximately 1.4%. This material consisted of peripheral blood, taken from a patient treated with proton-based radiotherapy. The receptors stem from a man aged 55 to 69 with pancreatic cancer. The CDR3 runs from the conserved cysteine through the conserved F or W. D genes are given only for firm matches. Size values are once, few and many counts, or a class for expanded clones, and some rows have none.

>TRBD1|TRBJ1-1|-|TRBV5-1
TGCGCCAGCAGCCCAGGACAGGGGGGATCTGAAGCTTTCTTT
CASSPGQGGSEAFF
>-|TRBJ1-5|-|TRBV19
TGTGCCAGTAGTATTTCAGGTCATCAGCCCCAGCATTTT
CASSISGHQPQHF
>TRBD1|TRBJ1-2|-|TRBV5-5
TGTGCCAGCAGCTCAATATACCGGGACAGAGTTCTTAACTATGGCTACACCTTC
CASSSIYRDRVLNYGYTF
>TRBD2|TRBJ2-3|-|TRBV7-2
TGTGCCAGCAGCCCCACCGGGACTAGCGCTACAGATACGCAGTATTTT
CASSPTGTSATDTQYF
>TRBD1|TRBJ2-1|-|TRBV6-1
TGTGCCAGCAGAACACAGGGGGACGCGCTTGAGCAGTTCTTC
CASRTQGDALEQFF
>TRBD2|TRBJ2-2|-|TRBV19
TGTGCCAGTAGTACGGGACTAGCAGCCGGGGAGCTGTTTTTT
CASSTGLAAGELFF
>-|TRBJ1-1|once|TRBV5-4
TGTGCCAGCAGCCCCGGGACTCTGTTGGACACTGAAGCTTTCTTT
CASSPGTLLDTEAFF
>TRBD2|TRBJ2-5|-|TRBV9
TGTGCCAGCAGCGTAGGAACTAGCGGGAGCGAGACCCAGTACTTC
CASSVGTSGSETQYF
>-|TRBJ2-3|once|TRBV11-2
TGTGCCAGCAAGCCAGACCTCCCTAAGCCAGATACGCAGTATTTT
CASKPDLPKPDTQYF
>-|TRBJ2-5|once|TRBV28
TGTGCCAGCTGGGGCCGGGCGGCGACCCAGTACTTC
CASWGRAATQYF
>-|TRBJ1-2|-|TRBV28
TGTGCCAGCAGTTTACCGCAATACAGGAACTATGGCTACACCTTC
CASSLPQYRNYGYTF
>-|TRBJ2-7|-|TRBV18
TGTGCCAGCTCTTTACTTACGAGCTACGAGCAGTACTTC
CASSLLTSYEQYF
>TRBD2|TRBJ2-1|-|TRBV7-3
TGTGCCAGCAGCCGAGAGCGGGAGATTAATAATGAGCAGTTCTTC
CASSREREINNEQFF
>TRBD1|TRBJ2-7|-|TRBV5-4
TGTGCCAGCAGCGCGGGACAGGGGAGATACGAGCAGTACTTC
CASSAGQGRYEQYF
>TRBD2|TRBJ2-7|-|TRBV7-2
TGTGCCAGCAGCTTAGCGGCTAGCGGCGCCTACGAGCAGTACTTC
CASSLAASGAYEQYF
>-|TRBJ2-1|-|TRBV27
TGTGCCAGCAGTCTTCCAGGGGTGGTCTACAATGAGCAGTTCTTC
CASSLPGVVYNEQFF
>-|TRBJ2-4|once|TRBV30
TGTGCCTGGATGTGGGCTAGCGCTACCCTTTTGGCCAAAAACATTCAGTACTTC
CAWMWASATLLAKNIQYF
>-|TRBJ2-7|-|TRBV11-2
TGTGCCAGCAGCTCGGACGGAGGGCACTACGAGCAGTACTTC
CASSSDGGHYEQYF
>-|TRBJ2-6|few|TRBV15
TGTGCCACCACATCCTCTGGGGCCAACGTCCTGACTTTC
CATTSSGANVLTF
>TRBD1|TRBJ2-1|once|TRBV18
TGTGCCAGCTCACCACTTGTAGTGGGACAGGGCTCACACAATGAGCAGTTCTTC
CASSPLVVGQGSHNEQFF
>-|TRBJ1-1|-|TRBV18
TGTGCCAGCTCAGCCACAGAACTGAACACTGAAGCTTTCTTT
CASSATELNTEAFF
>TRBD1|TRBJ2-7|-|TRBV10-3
TGTGCCACCTCGGACGCCGGGACAGGGTCCTACGAGCAGTACTTC
CATSDAGTGSYEQYF
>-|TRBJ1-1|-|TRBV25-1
TGTGCCAGCACGCTCCTAACTAACACTGAAGCTTTCTTT
CASTLLTNTEAFF
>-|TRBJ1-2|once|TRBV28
TGTGCCAGCAAGACGGGGCCTCCTAACTATGGCTACACCTTC
CASKTGPPNYGYTF
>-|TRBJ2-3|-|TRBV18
TGTGCCAGCTCACCCGTACAGATGGGCACAGATACGCAGTATTTT
CASSPVQMGTDTQYF
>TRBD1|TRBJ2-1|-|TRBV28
TGTGCCAGCAGTCTGACAGGGCACATCAATGAGCAGTTCTTC
CASSLTGHINEQFF
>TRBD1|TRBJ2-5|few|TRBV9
TGTGCCAGCAGCGTCTTACCCAGGGGGGAGACCCAGTACTTC
CASSVLPRGETQYF
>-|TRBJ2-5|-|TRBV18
TGTGCCAGCTCACCGGGCCTCGCAGAGACCCAGTACTTC
CASSPGLAETQYF
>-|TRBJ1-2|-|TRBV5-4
TGTGCCAGCAGCCCCGACGGGGGGCCCAGGGGCTACACCTTC
CASSPDGGPRGYTF
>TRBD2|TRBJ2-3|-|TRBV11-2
TGTGCCAGCAGCTTTCAAGCGGGACTCACAGATACGCAGTATTTT
CASSFQAGLTDTQYF
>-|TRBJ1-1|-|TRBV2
TGTGCCAGCAAGGGATGGAACACTGAAGCTTTCTTT
CASKGWNTEAFF
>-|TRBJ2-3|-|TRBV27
TGTGCCAGCAGGCCCAGGACCGGAAGCACAGATACGCAGTATTTT
CASRPRTGSTDTQYF
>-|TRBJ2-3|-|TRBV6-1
TGTGCCAGCAGTTATGCCGTGCCCTGGGATACGCAGTATTTT
CASSYAVPWDTQYF
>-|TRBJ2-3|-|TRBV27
TGTGCCAGCAGGAGGTCCTCGGGGGGCAGTTACACAGATACGCAGTATTTT
CASRRSSGGSYTDTQYF
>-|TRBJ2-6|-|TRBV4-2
TGTGCCAGCAGCCGAGAGGCAGGGTCGAAAACTGGGGCCAACGTCCTGACTTTC
CASSREAGSKTGANVLTF
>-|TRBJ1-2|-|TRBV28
TGTGCCAGCAGTTCCACCGGGGTAGCTAACTATGGCTACACCTTC
CASSSTGVANYGYTF
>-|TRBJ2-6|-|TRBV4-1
TGCGCCAGCAGCCAAGATCACAGGGCTGGGGCCAACGTCCTGACTTTC
CASSQDHRAGANVLTF
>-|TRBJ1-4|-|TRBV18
TGTGCCAGCTCACGGACGGGACGGAATGAAAAACTGTTTTTT
CASSRTGRNEKLFF
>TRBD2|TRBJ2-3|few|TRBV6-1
TGTGCCAGCAGGGAACTAGCGGGACACACAGATACGCAGTATTTT
CASRELAGHTDTQYF
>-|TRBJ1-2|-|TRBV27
TGTGCCAGCGCCCCCGGGAACTTTAACTATGGCTACACCTTC
CASAPGNFNYGYTF
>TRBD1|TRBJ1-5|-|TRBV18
TGTGCCAGCTCAGGGACAGTTAATCAGCCCCAGCATTTT
CASSGTVNQPQHF
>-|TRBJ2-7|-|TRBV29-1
TGCAGCGTCCTCAAGTTGGGAGGCATTGTCTACGAGCAGTACTTC
CSVLKLGGIVYEQYF
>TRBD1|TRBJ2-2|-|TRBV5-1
TGCGCCAGCAGCCCGAGGACAGGGACGTCCGGGGAGCTGTTTTTT
CASSPRTGTSGELFF
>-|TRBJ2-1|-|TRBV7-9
TGTGCCAGCAGACTGGACACCAATGAGCAGTTCTTC
CASRLDTNEQFF
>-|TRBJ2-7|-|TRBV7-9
TGTGCCAGCAGCTTCAGGGACGTGGGTCCCTACGAGCAGTACTTC
CASSFRDVGPYEQYF
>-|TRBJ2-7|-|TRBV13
TGTGCCAGCAGACCCACATGGGAGTACGAGCAGTACTTC
CASRPTWEYEQYF